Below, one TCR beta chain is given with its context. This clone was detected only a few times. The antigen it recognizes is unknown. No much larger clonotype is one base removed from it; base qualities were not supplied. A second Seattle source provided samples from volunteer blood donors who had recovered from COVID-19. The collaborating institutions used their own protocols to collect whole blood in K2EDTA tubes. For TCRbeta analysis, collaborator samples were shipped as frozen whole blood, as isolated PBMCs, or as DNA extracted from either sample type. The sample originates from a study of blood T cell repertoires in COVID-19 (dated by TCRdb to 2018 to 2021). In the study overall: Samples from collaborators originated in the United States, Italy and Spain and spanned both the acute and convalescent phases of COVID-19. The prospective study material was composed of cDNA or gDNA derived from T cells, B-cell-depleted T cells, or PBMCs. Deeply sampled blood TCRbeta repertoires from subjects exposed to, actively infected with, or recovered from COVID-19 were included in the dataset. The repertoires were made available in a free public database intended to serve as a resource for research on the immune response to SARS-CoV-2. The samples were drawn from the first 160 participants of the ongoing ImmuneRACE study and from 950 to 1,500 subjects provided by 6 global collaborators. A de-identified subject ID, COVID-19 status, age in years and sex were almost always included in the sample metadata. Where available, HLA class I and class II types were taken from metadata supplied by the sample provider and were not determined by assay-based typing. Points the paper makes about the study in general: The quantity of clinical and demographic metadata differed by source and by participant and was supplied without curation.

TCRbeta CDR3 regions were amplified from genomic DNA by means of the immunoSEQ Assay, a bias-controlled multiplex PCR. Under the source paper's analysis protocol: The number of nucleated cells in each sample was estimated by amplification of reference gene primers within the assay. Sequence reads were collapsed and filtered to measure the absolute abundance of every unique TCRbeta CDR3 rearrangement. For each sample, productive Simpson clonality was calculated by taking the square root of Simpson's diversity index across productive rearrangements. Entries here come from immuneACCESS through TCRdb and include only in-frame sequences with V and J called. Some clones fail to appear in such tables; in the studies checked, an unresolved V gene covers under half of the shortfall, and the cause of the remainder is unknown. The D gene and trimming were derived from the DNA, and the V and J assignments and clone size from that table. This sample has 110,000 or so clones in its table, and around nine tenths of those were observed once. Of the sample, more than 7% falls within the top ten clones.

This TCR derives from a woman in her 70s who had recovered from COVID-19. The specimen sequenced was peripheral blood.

The DNA sequence reads TGTGCCAGCAGCCTCGCGGGGCAATATGGCTACACCTTC. This codes for CASSLAGQYGYTF. The V gene is TRBV3-1 (or the pseudogene TRBV3-2) and the J gene is TRBJ1-2, with TRBD1 tentatively as D gene (5 bases match). The junction carries 11 bases between V and J, which are trimmed by 4 bases and 5 bases respectively. Reading the germline V gene (reference sequence) gives CDR1 LGHDT and CDR2 YNNKEL. Measured from the cysteine to the phenylalanine, the CDR3 is 13 residues long. Kept here is only the CDR3 DNA, which spans 39 bases and is read in frame from base 1.